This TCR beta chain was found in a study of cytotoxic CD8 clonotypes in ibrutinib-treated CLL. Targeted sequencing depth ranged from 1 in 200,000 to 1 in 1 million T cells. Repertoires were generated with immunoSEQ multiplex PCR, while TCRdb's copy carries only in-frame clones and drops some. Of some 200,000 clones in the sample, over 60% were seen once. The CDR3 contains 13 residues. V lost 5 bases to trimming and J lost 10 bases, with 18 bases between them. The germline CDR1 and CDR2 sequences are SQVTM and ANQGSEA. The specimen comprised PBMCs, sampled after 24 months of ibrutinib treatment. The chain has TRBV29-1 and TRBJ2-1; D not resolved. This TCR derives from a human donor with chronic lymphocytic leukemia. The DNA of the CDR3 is TGCAGCGTTAAGAGAGGAAGTGGGATCGAGCAGTTCTTC. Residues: CSVKRGSGIEQFF.